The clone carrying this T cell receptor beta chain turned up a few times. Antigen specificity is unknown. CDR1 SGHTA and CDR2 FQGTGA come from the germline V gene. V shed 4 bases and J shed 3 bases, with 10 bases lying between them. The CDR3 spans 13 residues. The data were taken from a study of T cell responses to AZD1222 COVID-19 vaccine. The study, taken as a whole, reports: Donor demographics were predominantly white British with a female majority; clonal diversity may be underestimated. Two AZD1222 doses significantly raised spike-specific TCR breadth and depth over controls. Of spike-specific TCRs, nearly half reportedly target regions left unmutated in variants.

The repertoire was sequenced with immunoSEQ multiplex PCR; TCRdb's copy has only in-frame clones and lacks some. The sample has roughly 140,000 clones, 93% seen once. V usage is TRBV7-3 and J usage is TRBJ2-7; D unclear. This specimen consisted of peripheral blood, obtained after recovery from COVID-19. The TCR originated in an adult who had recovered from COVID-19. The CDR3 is CASSSSGGYEQYF. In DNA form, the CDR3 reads TGTGCCAGCAGCTCCTCCGGCGGCTACGAGCAGTACTTC.